The 9 T cell receptor beta chains below come from one sample, sequenced in a study of naive and memory T cell subsets. An equimolar mix of two oligonucleotides served as the beta constant-region primer for TRBC1 and TRBC2. One entry per CDR3 protein, called by TCRdb with MiXCR from the UMI-ligation and nested PCR reads. The table has 100,000 or so distinct CDR3 sequences, roughly 7% seen once. The sequenced material came from central memory CD4+ T cells from blood. These receptors were collected from a human donor in good health.

This clonotype was detected only a few times. The DNA of the CDR3 is TGTGCCAGCAGCTCCGGAGACCGCTACAATGAGCAGTTCTTC. It encodes CASSSGDRYNEQFF. V usage is TRBV11-2 and J usage is TRBJ2-1; D gene unclear. CDR3 size: 14 residues. V was pared by 4 bases and J by 3 bases, with 10 bases between. Germline V CDR1 and CDR2: SGHAT, FQNNGV.

This clonotype was seen a few times. The chain links TRBV24-1 to TRBJ2-3; TRBD1 matches 7 bases. Germline trimming cut 3 bases from V and 2 bases from J; bases unmatched to any gene: 7. Germline loops: CDR1 KGHDR, CDR2 SFDVKD. The CDR3 consists of 16 residues. The CDR3 reads CATSDPGTEHTDTQYF. The CDR3 DNA reads TGTGCCACCAGTGATCCCGGGACAGAACACACAGATACGCAGTATTTT.

The V call is TRBV4-3, the J call TRBJ1-1; 10 nucleotides align to TRBD1. Germline V lookup: CDR1 LGHNA, CDR2 YSLEER. J was trimmed by 3 bases and V by 3 bases; bases with no gene match: 13. The CDR3 contains 18 residues. The CDR3 reads CASSQLSGQGIGDTEAFF. In DNA form, the CDR3 reads TGCGCCAGCAGCCAGCTCTCGGGACAGGGGATAGGTGACACTGAAGCTTTCTTT.

The rearrangement links TRBV6-6 to TRBJ2-7; no definite D call. The CDR3 has 15 amino acids. Germline V gene data show CDR1 as MNHNY and CDR2 as SVGAGI (reference sequence). Trimming pared 0 bases from V and 2 bases from J, leaving 11 bases between. Written as DNA, the CDR3 is TGTGCCAGCAGTTACTCGATGCCTACAGCCTACGAGCAGTACTTC. Protein: CASSYSMPTAYEQYF.

The table lists this clonotype with many counts. The chain combines TRBV7-3 with TRBJ1-6; D unresolved. This CDR3 has 14 residues. Per germline, CDR1 SGHTA and CDR2 FQGTGA. V was pared by 5 bases and J by 8 bases, with 13 bases between. The CDR3 sequence is CASSLHGSDSPLHF. The CDR3 DNA is TGTGCCAGCAGCCTCCACGGCTCCGATTCACCCCTCCACTTT.

This clonotype was recorded many times. In nucleotides, the CDR3 is TGTGCCAGCAGCTTAGGACGAGGGGGCGTCAATCAGCCCCAGCATTTT. Amino acid sequence: CASSLGRGGVNQPQHF. V and J are TRBV7-9 and TRBJ1-5; TRBD1 matches at 7 bases. This CDR3 spans 16 amino acids. Germline trimming cut 1 base from V and 3 bases from J; bases unmatched to any gene: 6. In germline, CDR1 is SEHNR, CDR2 FQNEAQ (reference sequence). Based on the CDR3 plus reference TRBV7-9 and TRBJ1-5, the full variable domain is DTGVSQNPRHKITKRGQNVTFRCDPISEHNRLYWYRQTLGQGPEFLTYFQNEAQLEKSRLLSDRFSAERPKGSFSTLEIQRTEQGDSAMYLCASSLGRGGVNQPQHFGDGTRLSIL.

The chain combines TRBV14 with TRBJ2-1, with D maybe TRBD1 (5 bases). This CDR3 has 13 amino acids. Looked up from germline, CDR1 is SGHDN and CDR2 is FVKESK. Between the trimmed V and J ends, which lost 1 base and 9 bases, there was a span of 10 bases. CDR3 nucleotides: TGTGCCAGCAGCCAAGCCAGGGTGGGTGAGCAGTTCTTC. Translation gives CASSQARVGEQFF.

This clonotype was counted at least ten times. V is TRBV12-3 or TRBV12-4 and J is TRBJ2-7; 9 bases align to TRBD1. The CDR3 has 16 amino acids. The V and J ends lost 0 bases and 1 base, in that order; junction bases with no gene match: 4. The CDR3 loop is CASSLAKGTGSYEQYF. The DNA of the CDR3 is TGTGCCAGCAGTTTAGCCAAAGGGACAGGGTCCTACGAGCAGTACTTC.

This clonotype was observed many times. The chain combines TRBV6-1 with TRBJ2-1, with a possible D match to TRBD1 (6 bases). The CDR3 contains 12 residues. From germline, CDR1 is MNHNS and CDR2 SASEGT. V was clipped by 7 bases and J by 10 bases, with 14 bases between them. CDR3 nucleotide sequence: TGTGCCAGCACCCTCGACAGGATGGAGCAGTTCTTC. Translated: CASTLDRMEQFF.